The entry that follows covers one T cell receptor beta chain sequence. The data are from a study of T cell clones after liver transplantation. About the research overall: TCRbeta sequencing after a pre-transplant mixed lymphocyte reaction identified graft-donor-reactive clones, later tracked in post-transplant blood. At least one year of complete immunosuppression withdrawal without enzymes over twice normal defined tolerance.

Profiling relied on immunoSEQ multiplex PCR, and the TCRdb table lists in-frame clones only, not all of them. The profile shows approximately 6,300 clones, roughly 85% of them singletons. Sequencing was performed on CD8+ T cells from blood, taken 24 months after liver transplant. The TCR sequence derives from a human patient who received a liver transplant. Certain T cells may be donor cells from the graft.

CDR3 loop: CASSMGARTQYF. Here the CDR3 DNA reads TGTGCCAGCAGCATGGGGGCGCGTACGCAGTATTTT. V and J are TRBV25-1 and TRBJ2-3; weak D call: TRBD1 (6 bases). Germline CDR1 reads MGHDK; CDR2 reads SYGVNS. The CDR3 contains 12 residues. Trimming pared 6 bases from V and 8 bases from J, leaving 12 bases between.